The entry that follows covers one TCR beta chain sequence. Its antigen is unknown. TCRdb's table, derived via immunoSEQ multiplex PCR, lists solely in-frame clones and lacks some. The sample includes around 92,000 clones, roughly 88% of them seen just once. V lost 6 bases, J lost 3 bases, and 18 bases lay in between. Germline-derived CDR1 and CDR2 are ENHRY and SYGVKD. The CDR3 length is 16 residues. These data are taken from a study of T cells in localized non-small cell lung cancer. Findings of the study overall: Heterogeneity remains possible because sequencing was limited to only one tumor region. Adjacent lung exhibited a median of about 57 among the 100 most abundant tumor clones. The study found T cell clonality highest in uninvolved adjacent lung, above tumor. Higher adjacent-lung clonality was associated with shorter survival.

The source material was PBMCs, sampled before any cancer treatment. V gene TRBV10-3 combines with J gene TRBJ1-3; D not resolved. This receptor was taken from a woman aged 40 to 75 with stage II squamous cell lung carcinoma. In DNA form, the CDR3 reads TGTGCCATCAGCGGAAACGGAGGACTGAATGGAAACACCATATATTTT. Protein product: CAISGNGGLNGNTIYF.